This TCR beta chain was obtained from a study of cytotoxic CD8 clonotypes in ibrutinib-treated CLL. Study at large: After a median of almost 70 months, 14 patients stayed remitted and 12 progressed; responses had been partial in some 24 and complete in 2.

General study points: Clonality, elevated at ibrutinib response, dropped back toward baseline at progression.

With regard to this clone: Its antigen is undetermined.

Germline CDR1 is MNHEY and CDR2 is SVGAGI. The CDR3 loop spans 13 amino acids. Trimming removed 6 bases from V and 2 bases from J; junction bases left unmatched: 4. With sequencing, the targeted depth ranged from 1 in 200,000 to 1 in 1 million T cells. Assay used: immunoSEQ multiplex PCR; TCRdb lists only in-frame clones, some missing. This repertoire shows about 140,000 clones, roughly 80% found once; its top ten account for under 35%. The rearrangement joins TRBV6-5 to TRBJ2-7; 7 positions match TRBD1. This clonotype was obtained from a human donor with chronic lymphocytic leukemia. Sequenced here: PBMCs, sampled after 12 months of ibrutinib treatment. The CDR3 region is CASSQGQTYEQYF. The CDR3 DNA is TGTGCCAGCAGCCAGGGACAGACCTACGAGCAGTACTTC.